These 6 T cell receptor beta chains were all obtained from the same sample, sequenced in a study of beta chain features in type 1 diabetes. The whole isolated RNA underwent reverse transcription, so sequencing captured expressed TCRB transcripts. TCRdb's copy holds only in-frame clones and misses some; the assay was immunoSEQ multiplex PCR. The table includes 900,000 or so clones, roughly 17% detected once. Sequenced input: naive CD4+ T cells from blood. These receptors were taken from a woman aged 18-29 years in good health.

In this sample, this clone turned up a few times. The rearrangement joins TRBV4-3 to TRBJ2-2; D not resolved. The CDR3 sequence is 18 residues long. The V gene lost 3 bases and the J gene lost 6 bases, with 23 bases spanning the gap. The V gene's germline CDR1 is LGHNA and CDR2 YSLEER. The CDR3 DNA reads TGCGCCAGCAGCCAGCCCCCCGTAGGGCCAGAATACGCCGGGGAGCTGTTTTTT. Amino acids: CASSQPPVGPEYAGELFF.

This clone was seen a handful of times. V is TRBV9 and J is TRBJ2-3; D assignment may be TRBD1 or TRBD2 (6 bases each). The CDR3 runs 15 residues. CDR1 SGDLS and CDR2 YYNGEE come from the germline V gene. The ends were cut back, 3 bases at V and 3 bases at J, with 14 bases in the middle. CDR3 in DNA: TGTGCCAGCAGCGAGGGGGGTTTGGTAACAGATACGCAGTATTTT. This encodes CASSEGGLVTDTQYF.

In this sample, this clone turned up a few times. The genes are TRBV7-2 and TRBJ2-3; D is unclear. The CDR3 totals 14 residues. The germline CDR1 and CDR2 sequences are SGHTA and FQGNSA. Trimming cost V 7 bases and J 2 bases, with 13 bases left between them. CDR3 region: CASTSPSHTDTQYF. The CDR3 DNA sequence: TGTGCCAGCACCTCTCCTTCCCACACAGATACGCAGTATTTT.

The chain has TRBV19 and TRBJ2-5; tentative D call: TRBD1 (5 bases). Germline V gives CDR1 LNHDA, CDR2 SQIVND (reference sequence). Deletions cut 4 bases from V and 2 bases from J, with 11 bases between. CDR3 length: 14 residues. CDR3 amino acids: CASSRPGWQETQYF. The CDR3, as DNA: TGTGCCAGTAGTAGGCCAGGGTGGCAAGAGACCCAGTACTTC.

V usage is TRBV28 and J usage is TRBJ1-5, with a possible D match to TRBD1 (6 bases). The germline gives CDR1 MDHEN, CDR2 SYDVKM. CDR3 length equals 14 residues. V gave up 5 bases and J gave up 3 bases, with 11 bases separating them. The DNA of the CDR3 is TGTGCCAGCAGTGATGGGGGCCCCAATCAGCCCCAGCATTTT. It translates to CASSDGGPNQPQHF.

The rearrangement uses TRBV4-3 and TRBJ2-1; 8 positions match TRBD1. J was trimmed by 0 bases and V by 4 bases; bases with no gene match: 2. The length of the CDR3 is 15 residues. Germline loops: CDR1 LGHNA, CDR2 YSLEER. The CDR3 loop reads CASSLGQGSYNEQFF. The DNA of the CDR3 is TGCGCCAGCAGCCTTGGACAGGGCTCCTACAATGAGCAGTTCTTC.